A single T cell receptor (beta chain) is shown here with its context. The sample originates from a study of blood T cell repertoires in COVID-19. On the study more broadly: Acute and convalescent COVID-19 specimens originated in the United States, Italy and Spain. Sources were T cells, B-cell-depleted T cells, or PBMCs; the material itself was cDNA or gDNA.

The germline V gene has CDR1 SGHRS and CDR2 YFSETQ. The J segment lost 4 bases and the V segment lost 4 bases, leaving 2 bases of the junction unmatched. The CDR3 spans 13 residues. How the authors handled the data: Researchers report that nucleated cell counts were estimated from reference gene primer amplification. Measured with immunoSEQ multiplex PCR; TCRdb has only the in-frame clones, and not every one. V, J and clone size were drawn from that table, and D and trimming were deduced from the DNA. This table holds roughly 9,600 clones, about 81% found once. This sequence was found in a man in his sixties with active COVID-19. Sequenced material: peripheral blood. The V and J genes are TRBV5-1 and TRBJ2-5; 9 bases line up with TRBD2. The CDR3 spells CASSAGGSETQYF. CDR3 bases: TGCGCCAGCAGCGCGGGGGGGTCAGAGACCCAGTACTTC. Based on the CDR3 plus reference TRBV5-1 and TRBJ2-5, the full variable domain is KAGVTQTPRYLIKTRGQQVTLSCSPISGHRSVSWYQQTPGQGLQFLFEYFSETQRNKGNFPGRFSGRQFSNSRSEMNVSTLELGDSALYLCASSAGGSETQYFGPGTRLLVL.